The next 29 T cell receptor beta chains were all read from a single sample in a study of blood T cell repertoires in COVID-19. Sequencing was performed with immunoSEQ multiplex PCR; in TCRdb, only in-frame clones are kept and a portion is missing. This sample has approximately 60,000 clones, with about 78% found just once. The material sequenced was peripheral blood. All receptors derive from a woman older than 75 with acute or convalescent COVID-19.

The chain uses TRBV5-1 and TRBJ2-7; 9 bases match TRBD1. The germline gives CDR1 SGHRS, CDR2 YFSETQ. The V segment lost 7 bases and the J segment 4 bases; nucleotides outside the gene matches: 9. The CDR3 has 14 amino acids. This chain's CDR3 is CASARRDRAYEQYF. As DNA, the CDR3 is TGCGCCAGCGCCCGCCGGGACAGGGCTTACGAGCAGTACTTC.

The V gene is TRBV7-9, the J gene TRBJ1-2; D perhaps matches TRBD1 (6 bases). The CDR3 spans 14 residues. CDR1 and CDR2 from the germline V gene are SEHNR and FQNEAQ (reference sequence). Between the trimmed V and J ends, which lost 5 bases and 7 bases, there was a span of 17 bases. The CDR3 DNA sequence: TGTGCCAGCAGCCTCTCCGGGACAAATAGTGGCTACACCTTC. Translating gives CASSLSGTNSGYTF.

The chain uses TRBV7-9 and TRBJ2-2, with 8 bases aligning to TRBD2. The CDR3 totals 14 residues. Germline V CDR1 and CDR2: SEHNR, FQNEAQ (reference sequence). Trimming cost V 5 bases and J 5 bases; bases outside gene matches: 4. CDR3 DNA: TGTGCCAGCAGCCTCCGGGGGGGGACCGGGGAGCTGTTTTTT. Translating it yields CASSLRGGTGELFF.

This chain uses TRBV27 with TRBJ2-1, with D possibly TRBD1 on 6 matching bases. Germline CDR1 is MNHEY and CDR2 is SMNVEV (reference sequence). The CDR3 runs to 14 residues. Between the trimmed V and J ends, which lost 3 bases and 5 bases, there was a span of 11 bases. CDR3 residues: CASSFFRDNNEQFF. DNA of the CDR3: TGTGCCAGCAGTTTTTTCAGGGACAACAATGAGCAGTTCTTC.

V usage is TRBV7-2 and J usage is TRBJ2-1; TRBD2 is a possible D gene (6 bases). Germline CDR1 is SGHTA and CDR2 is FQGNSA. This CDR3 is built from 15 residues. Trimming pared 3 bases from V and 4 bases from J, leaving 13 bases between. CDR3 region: CASSFGGSLYNEQFF. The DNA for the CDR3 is TGTGCCAGCAGCTTCGGAGGGTCTCTTTACAATGAGCAGTTCTTC.

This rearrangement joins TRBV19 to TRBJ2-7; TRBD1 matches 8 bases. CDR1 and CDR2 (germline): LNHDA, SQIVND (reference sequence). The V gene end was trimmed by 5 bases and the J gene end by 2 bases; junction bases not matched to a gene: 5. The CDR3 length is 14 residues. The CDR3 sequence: CASSRRDRPYEQYF. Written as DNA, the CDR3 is TGTGCCAGTAGTCGCCGGGACAGGCCCTACGAGCAGTACTTC.

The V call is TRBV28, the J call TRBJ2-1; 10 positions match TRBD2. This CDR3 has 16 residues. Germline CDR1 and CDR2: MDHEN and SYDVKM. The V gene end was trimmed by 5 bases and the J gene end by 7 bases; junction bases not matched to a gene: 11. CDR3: CASSLFSSGSRNEQFF. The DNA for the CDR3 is TGTGCCAGCAGTCTCTTCTCTAGCGGGAGTCGAAATGAGCAGTTCTTC.

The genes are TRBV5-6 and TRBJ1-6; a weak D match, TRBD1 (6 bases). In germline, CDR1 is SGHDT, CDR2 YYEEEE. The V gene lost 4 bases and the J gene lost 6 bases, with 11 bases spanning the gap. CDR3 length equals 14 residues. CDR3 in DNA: TGTGCCAGCAGCCTGCGGGGGCGTAATTCACCCCTCCACTTT. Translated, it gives CASSLRGRNSPLHF.

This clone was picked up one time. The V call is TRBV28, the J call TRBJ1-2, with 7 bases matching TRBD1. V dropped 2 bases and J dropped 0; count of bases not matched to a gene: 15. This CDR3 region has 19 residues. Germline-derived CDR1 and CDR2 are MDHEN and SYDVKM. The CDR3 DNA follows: TGTGCCAGCAGTTTAGGTAGTGGGGGACAGCCGTTAGCTAACTATGGCTACACCTTC. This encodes CASSLGSGGQPLANYGYTF.

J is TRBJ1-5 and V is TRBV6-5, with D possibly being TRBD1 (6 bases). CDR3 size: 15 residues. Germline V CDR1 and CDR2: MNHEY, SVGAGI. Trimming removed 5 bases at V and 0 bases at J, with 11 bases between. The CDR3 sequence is CASSPQGNSNQPQHF. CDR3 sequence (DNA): TGTGCCAGCAGTCCACAGGGAAATAGCAATCAGCCCCAGCATTTT.

In DNA form, the CDR3 reads TGTGCCAGCAGCCCGAGGACAGGGGGCGAGTCACCCCTCCACTTT. Encoded protein: CASSPRTGGESPLHF. The chain carries TRBV28 and TRBJ1-6, with TRBD1 matching 11 bases. The CDR3 spans 15 residues. The germline CDR1 and CDR2 sequences are MDHEN and SYDVKM. The V segment lost 6 bases and the J segment 10 bases; nucleotides outside the gene matches: 8.

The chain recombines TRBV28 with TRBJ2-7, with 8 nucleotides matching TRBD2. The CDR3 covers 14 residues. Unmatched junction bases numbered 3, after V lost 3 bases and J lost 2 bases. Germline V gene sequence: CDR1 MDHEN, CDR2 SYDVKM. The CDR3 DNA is TGTGCCAGCAGTTTTAGTAGCGGGGCCTACGAGCAGTACTTC. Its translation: CASSFSSGAYEQYF.

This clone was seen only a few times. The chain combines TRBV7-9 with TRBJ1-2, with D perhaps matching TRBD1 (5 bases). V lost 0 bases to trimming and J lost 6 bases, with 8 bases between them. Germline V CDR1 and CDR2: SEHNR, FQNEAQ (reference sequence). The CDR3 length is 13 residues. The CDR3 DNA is TGTGCCAGCAGCTTAGCAGGGGAGGATGGCTACACCTTC. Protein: CASSLAGEDGYTF.

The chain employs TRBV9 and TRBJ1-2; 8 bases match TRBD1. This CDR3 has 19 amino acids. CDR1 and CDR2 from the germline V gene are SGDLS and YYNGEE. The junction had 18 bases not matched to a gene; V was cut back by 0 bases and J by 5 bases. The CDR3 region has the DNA TGTGCCAGCAGCGTAGCCCTGAGGGGGGGGACAGGCCCTTTTTATGGCTACACCTTC. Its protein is CASSVALRGGTGPFYGYTF.

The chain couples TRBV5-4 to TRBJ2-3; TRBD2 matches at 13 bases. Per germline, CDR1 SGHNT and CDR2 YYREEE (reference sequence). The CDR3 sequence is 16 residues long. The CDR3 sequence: CAVGLAGDRGTDTQYF. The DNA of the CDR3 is TGTGCTGTCGGACTAGCGGGAGATCGAGGCACAGATACGCAGTATTTT.

The CDR3 nucleotides read TGCGCCAGCAGCTCGGGAAGCGGGACTAGTGGCACCGGGGAGCTGTTTTTT. Translation: CASSSGSGTSGTGELFF. This sequence joins TRBV5-1 and TRBJ2-2, with 8 bases fitting TRBD2. Germline V lookup: CDR1 SGHRS, CDR2 YFSETQ. This CDR3 has 17 amino acids. The junction had 11 bases not matched to a gene; V was cut back by 3 bases and J by 4 bases.

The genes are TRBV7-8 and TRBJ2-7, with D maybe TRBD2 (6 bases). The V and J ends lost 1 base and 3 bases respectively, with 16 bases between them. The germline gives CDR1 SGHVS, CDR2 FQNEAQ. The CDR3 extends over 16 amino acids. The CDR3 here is CASSLGGERAHYEQYF. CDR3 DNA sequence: TGTGCCAGCAGCTTAGGCGGCGAGCGGGCCCACTACGAGCAGTACTTC.

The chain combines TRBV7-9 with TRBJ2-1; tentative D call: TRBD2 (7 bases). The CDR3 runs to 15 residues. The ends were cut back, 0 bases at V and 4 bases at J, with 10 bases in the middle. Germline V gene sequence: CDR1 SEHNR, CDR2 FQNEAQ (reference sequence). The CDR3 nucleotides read TGTGCCAGCAGCTTAGCAGGGAGGGGGTACAATGAGCAGTTCTTC. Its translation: CASSLAGRGYNEQFF.

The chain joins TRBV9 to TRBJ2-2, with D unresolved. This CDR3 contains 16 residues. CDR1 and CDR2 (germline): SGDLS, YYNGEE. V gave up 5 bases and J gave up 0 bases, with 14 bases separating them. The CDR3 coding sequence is TGTGCCAGCAGTGTCAGCACAGCACCGAACACCGGGGAGCTGTTTTTT. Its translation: CASSVSTAPNTGELFF.

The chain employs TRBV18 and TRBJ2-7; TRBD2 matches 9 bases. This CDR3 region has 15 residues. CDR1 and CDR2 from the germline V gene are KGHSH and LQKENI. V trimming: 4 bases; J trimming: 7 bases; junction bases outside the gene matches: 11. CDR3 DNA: TGTGCCAGCTCACGCGCCATAGCGGGGGCTGGGGAGCAGTACTTC. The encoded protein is CASSRAIAGAGEQYF.

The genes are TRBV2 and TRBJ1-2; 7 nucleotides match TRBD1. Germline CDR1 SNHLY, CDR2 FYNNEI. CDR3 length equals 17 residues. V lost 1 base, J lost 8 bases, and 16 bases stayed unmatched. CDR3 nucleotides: TGTGCCAGCAGTGAAGTGCGCGGTGAACAGGGGCCCCAAGGCTACACCTTC. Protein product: CASSEVRGEQGPQGYTF. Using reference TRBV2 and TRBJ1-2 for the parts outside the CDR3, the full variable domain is EPEVTQTPSHQVTQMGQEVILRCVPISNHLYFYWYRQILGQKVEFLVSFYNNEISEKSEIFDDQFSVERPDGSNFTLKIRSTKLEDSAMYFCASSEVRGEQGPQGYTFGSGTRLTVV.

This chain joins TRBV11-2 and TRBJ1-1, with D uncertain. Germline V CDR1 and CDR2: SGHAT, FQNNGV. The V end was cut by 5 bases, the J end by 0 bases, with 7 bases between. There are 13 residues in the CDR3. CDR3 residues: CASSPGLNTEAFF. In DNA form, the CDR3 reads TGTGCCAGCAGCCCAGGTTTGAACACTGAAGCTTTCTTT. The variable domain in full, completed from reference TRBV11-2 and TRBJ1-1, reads EAGVAQSPRYKIIEKRQSVAFWCNPISGHATLYWYQQILGQGPKLLIQFQNNGVVDDSQLPKDRFSAERLKGVDSTLKIQPAKLEDSAVYLCASSPGLNTEAFFGQGTRLTVV.

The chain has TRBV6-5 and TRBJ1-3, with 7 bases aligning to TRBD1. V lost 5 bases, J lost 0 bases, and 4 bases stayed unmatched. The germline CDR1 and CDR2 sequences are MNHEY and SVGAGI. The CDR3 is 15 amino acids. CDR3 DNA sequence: TGTGCCAGCAGTCCCACAGGGGCCTCTGGAAACACCATATATTTT. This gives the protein CASSPTGASGNTIYF.

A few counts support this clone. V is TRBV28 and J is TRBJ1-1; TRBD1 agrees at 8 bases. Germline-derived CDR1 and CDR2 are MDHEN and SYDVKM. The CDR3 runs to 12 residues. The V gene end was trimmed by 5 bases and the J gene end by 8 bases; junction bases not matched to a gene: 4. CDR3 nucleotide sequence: TGTGCCAGCAGTCCCCGGACAGGGGAAGCTTTCTTT. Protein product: CASSPRTGEAFF.

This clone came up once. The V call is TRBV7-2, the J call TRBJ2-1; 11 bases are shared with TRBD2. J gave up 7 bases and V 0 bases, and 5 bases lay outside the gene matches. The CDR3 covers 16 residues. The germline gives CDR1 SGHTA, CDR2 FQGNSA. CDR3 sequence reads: CASSLARGLAGNEQFF. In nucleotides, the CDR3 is TGTGCCAGCAGCTTAGCGAGAGGACTAGCGGGTAATGAGCAGTTCTTC.

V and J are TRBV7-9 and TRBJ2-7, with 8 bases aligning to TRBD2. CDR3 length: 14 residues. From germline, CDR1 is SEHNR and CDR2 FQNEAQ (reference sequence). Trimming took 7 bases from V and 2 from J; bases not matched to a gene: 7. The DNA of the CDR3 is TGTGCCAGCACGGGACCTAGCGGGCCCTACGAGCAGTACTTC. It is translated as CASTGPSGPYEQYF.

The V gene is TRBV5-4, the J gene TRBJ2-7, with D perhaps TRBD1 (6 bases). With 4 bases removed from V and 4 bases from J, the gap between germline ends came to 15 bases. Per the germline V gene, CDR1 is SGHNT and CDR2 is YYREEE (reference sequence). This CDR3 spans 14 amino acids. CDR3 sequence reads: CASSPQGTRYEQYF. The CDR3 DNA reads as TGTGCCAGCAGCCCGCAGGGGACGCGGTACGAGCAGTACTTC.

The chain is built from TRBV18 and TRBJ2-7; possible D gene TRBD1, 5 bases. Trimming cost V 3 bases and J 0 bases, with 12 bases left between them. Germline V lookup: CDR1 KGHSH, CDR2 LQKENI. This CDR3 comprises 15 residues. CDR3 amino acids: CASSPPQGSSYEQYF. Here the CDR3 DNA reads TGTGCCAGCTCACCTCCCCAGGGTTCCTCCTACGAGCAGTACTTC.

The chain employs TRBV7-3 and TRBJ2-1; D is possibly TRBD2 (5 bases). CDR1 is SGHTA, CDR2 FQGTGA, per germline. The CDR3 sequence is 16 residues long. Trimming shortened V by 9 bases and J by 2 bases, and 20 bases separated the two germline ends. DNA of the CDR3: TGTGCCAGTAAAAGATGGGCGGGCCCCACCTACAATGAGCAGTTCTTC. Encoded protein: CASKRWAGPTYNEQFF.